Below, 5 T cell receptor beta chains from the same sample are listed, as sequenced in a study of T-cell reconstitution after alpha-beta-depleted transplantation in children. Unique molecular identifiers were incorporated during preparation of the TCRbeta library. In TCRdb, the PCR reads were re-called with MiXCR into one record per CDR3 protein. The sample has fewer than 1 million distinct CDR3 sequences; approximately 15% are singletons. The source was PBMCs, mostly from graft donor cells, collected 360 days after TCRalphabeta/CD19-depleted stem cell transplant. These receptors were taken from a male patient younger than 18 who had a stem cell transplant for acute lymphoblastic leukemia, so the T cells may come from the graft donor.

DNA of the CDR3: TGTGCCAGCACTAAAACTGGGACTGGAAACACCATATATTTT. Translating gives CASTKTGTGNTIYF. The V and J genes are TRBV7-9 and TRBJ1-3; D not certain. The CDR3 is 14 residues long. V shed 7 bases and J shed 2 bases, with 12 bases lying between them. CDR1 is SEHNR, CDR2 FQNEAQ, per germline (reference sequence).

The V gene is TRBV12-3 or TRBV12-4, the J gene TRBJ1-5; tentatively, D is TRBD1 (6 bases). CDR3 length: 13 amino acids. The V end was cut by 3 bases, the J end by 5 bases, with 8 bases between. CDR3 residues: CASSFEGDQPQHF. CDR3 coding DNA: TGTGCCAGCAGTTTCGAGGGGGATCAGCCCCAGCATTTT.

The V and J genes are TRBV20-1 and TRBJ2-7; 7 bases agree with TRBD2. The J segment lost 4 bases and the V segment lost 1 base, leaving 7 bases of the junction unmatched. The CDR3 loop spans 14 amino acids. Germline V gene sequence: CDR1 DFQATT, CDR2 SNEGSKA (reference sequence). The CDR3 nucleotides are TGCAGTGCTAGAGGCCTAGGGAGGGGTTACGAGCAGTACTTC. This codes for CSARGLGRGYEQYF.

The chain combines TRBV18 with TRBJ2-1, with TRBD2 matching over 14 bases. This CDR3 is built from 19 residues. CDR1 and CDR2 (germline): KGHSH, LQKENI. V was clipped by 2 bases and J by 10 bases; unmatched bases: 16. CDR3 in amino acids: CASSPGVTPGLAGVEEQFF. For the CDR3, the DNA is TGTGCCAGCTCACCAGGGGTTACACCGGGACTAGCGGGAGTAGAGGAGCAGTTCTTC.

The chain joins TRBV12-3 or TRBV12-4 to TRBJ2-2; 10 nucleotides match TRBD2. CDR3 length: 18 residues. V shed 0 bases, J shed 4 bases, and the junction held 8 bases outside the gene matches. For the CDR3, the DNA is TGTGCCAGCAGTTTAGCAAGCCTAGCGGGAGTCTTCACCGGGGAGCTGTTTTTT. It encodes CASSLASLAGVFTGELFF.